This T cell receptor (beta chain) was recorded in a study of T cell repertoires in cytomegalovirus infection. About the research overall: Both recently identified HLA-C-restricted and well-studied HLA-B-restricted CMV epitopes were used in the study. Public signatures in TCR beta pointed to CMV infection and matching HLA type.

Findings and caveats of the study: The cumulative frequency of public TCR beta families distinguished individuals who carried CMV together with the relevant HLA. HLA-C-restricted CMV-specific TCR beta clonotypes were dominant in the ex vivo response.

MiXCR, applied by TCRdb to the reads, yields one record per CDR3 protein. The sample contains a few hundred thousand distinct CDR3 sequences, about 39% of which appear only once. Concerning this clonotype: What it binds is unknown.

Losses at the gene ends were 6 bases for V and 10 bases for J; bases not matched to a gene: 6. CDR1 MNHEY and CDR2 SVGEGT come from the germline V gene. This CDR3 has 14 amino acids. The gene calls are TRBV6-2 or TRBV6-3 and TRBJ2-1; 13 nucleotides align to TRBD2. This clonotype was obtained from a human donor in good health (CMV status not recorded). Some clones in this sample may be carry-over from other donors' samples. The sequencing here drew on cultured PBMCs, taken from culture after CMV antigen stimulation. CDR3 nucleotide sequence: TGTGCCAGCAGAACGGGACTAGCGGGGATCGAGCAGTTCTTC. Translation gives CASRTGLAGIEQFF.